What follows describes a single TCR beta chain. Its antigen is not known. The data stem from a study of PD-1 blockade in classical Hodgkin lymphoma. Study results and caveats: Why repertoires differed is undefined; disease activity or prior therapy possibly contributed. Diminished baseline TCR diversity has been reported in newly diagnosed patients relative to healthy donors.

The CDR3 loop spans 13 amino acids. Noted time point: newly diagnosed, previously untreated cHL patient sample. Produced via immunoSEQ multiplex PCR; TCRdb's table is partial and in-frame only. The data show roughly 70,000 clones, 93% seen once. V gene TRBV21-1 combines with J gene TRBJ2-1. TRBV21-1 is termed a pseudogene. Sequenced input: peripheral blood mononuclear cells (PBMCs). The receptor comes from a human donor with classical Hodgkin lymphoma. The CDR3, as DNA: TGTGCCAGCAGCTGGGACTCCGGGGGCGAGCAGTTCTTC. Residues: CASSWDSGGEQFF.